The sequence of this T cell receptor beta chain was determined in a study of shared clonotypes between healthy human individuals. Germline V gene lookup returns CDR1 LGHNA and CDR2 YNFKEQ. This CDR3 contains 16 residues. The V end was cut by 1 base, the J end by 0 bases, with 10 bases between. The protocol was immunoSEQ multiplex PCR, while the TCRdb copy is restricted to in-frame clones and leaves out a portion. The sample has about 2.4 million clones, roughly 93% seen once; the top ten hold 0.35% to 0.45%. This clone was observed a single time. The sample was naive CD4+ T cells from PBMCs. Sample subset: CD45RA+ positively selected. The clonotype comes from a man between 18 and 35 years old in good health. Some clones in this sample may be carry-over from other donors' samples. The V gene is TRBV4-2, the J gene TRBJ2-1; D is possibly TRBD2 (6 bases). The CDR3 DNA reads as TGTGCCAGCAGCCAAGGTCCGGGGGACTCCTACAATGAGCAGTTCTTC. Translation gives CASSQGPGDSYNEQFF.